One sample yielded the 12 T cell receptor beta chains listed below, sequenced in a study of human T cells and chemical hapten exposure. In TCRdb, the RACE reads were re-called with MiXCR into one record per CDR3 protein. Counted here are 100,000 or so distinct CDR3 sequences, 7.5% to 10% occurring once; the ten biggest clones make up approximately 2%. The time point denotes: patch test 2, 6 weeks after DPC sensitization. Treatment reported: therapeutic diphenylcyclopropenone sensitization with weekly scalp DPC. The sample here was whole blood, taken in connection with sensitization to the hapten diphenylcyclopropenone (DPC). These receptors were obtained from a woman aged 40 to 50 with alopecia areata. Some clones in this sample may be carry-over from other donors' samples.

The table lists this clonotype with a count of one. V gene TRBV28 combines with J gene TRBJ1-5; D unresolved. The V gene's germline CDR1 is MDHEN and CDR2 SYDVKM. V lost 6 bases, J lost 2 bases, and 5 bases lay in between. The CDR3 consists of 12 residues. The CDR3 sequence is CASRSGNQPQHF. The CDR3 DNA reads TGTGCCAGCAGGTCTGGCAATCAGCCCCAGCATTTT.

This clonotype was recorded at least ten times. This chain joins TRBV29-1 and TRBJ1-2; D call uncertain. V was shortened by 0 bases and J by 8 bases, with 10 bases between the two germline ends. The CDR3 has 12 amino acids. Per the germline V gene, CDR1 is SQVTM and CDR2 is ANQGSEA. Here the CDR3 DNA reads TGCAGCGTTGAAGATGGCGGCTCCGGCTACACCTTC. Protein: CSVEDGGSGYTF.

This rearrangement joins TRBV20-1 to TRBJ2-7; 13 positions match TRBD2. The V and J ends lost 6 bases and 6 bases, in that order; junction bases with no gene match: 8. CDR3 size: 14 residues. From germline, CDR1 is DFQATT and CDR2 SNEGSKA (reference sequence). CDR3: CSAQEGLAGVEQYF. The CDR3 DNA follows: TGCAGTGCACAGGAAGGACTAGCGGGAGTCGAGCAGTACTTC.

There are many counts of this clonotype. The genes are TRBV6-5 and TRBJ2-2, with 7 bases fitting TRBD1. The CDR3 is 16 amino acids. Germline assignment: CDR1 MNHEY and CDR2 SVGAGI. Trimming cost V 6 bases and J 6 bases; bases outside gene matches: 13. DNA of the CDR3: TGTGCCAGCAGCCCCCCGGGACAGACAAGGCCCGGGGAGCTGTTTTTT. Translating gives CASSPPGQTRPGELFF.

This clonotype was detected many times. Here the CDR3 reads CASSLSLGTQYF. CDR3 nucleotide sequence: TGTGCCAGCAGTCTGTCCCTCGGGACCCAGTACTTC. The chain combines TRBV28 with TRBJ2-5, with D unresolved. CDR3 size: 12 residues. V dropped 5 bases and J dropped 7 bases, with 11 bases sitting between them. Germline values: CDR1 MDHEN, CDR2 SYDVKM. The variable domain in full, with the rest retrieved from reference TRBV28 and TRBJ2-5, is DVKVTQSSRYLVKRTGEKVFLECVQDMDHENMFWYRQDPGLGLRLIYFSYDVKMKEKGDIPEGYSVSREKKERFSLILESASTNQTSMYLCASSLSLGTQYFGPGTRLLVL.

This chain uses TRBV6-5 with TRBJ2-1; perhaps TRBD1 as D (5 bases). The germline V and J ends were trimmed by 11 bases and 7 bases, with 15 bases remaining between them. The CDR3 extends over 12 amino acids. The V gene's germline CDR1 is MNHEY and CDR2 SVGAGI. The CDR3 is CAGISDSNEQFF. The CDR3 coding sequence is TGTGCCGGCATTTCCGACAGTAATGAGCAGTTCTTC.

This clonotype was seen many times. CDR3 bases: TGTGCCAGCAGCCCGACTAGCGGAGGAGGAACAGATACGCAGTATTTT. This sequence encodes CASSPTSGGGTDTQYF. V is TRBV6-2 or TRBV6-3 and J is TRBJ2-3, with 9 bases identical to TRBD2. There are 16 residues in the CDR3. Germline values: CDR1 MNHEY, CDR2 SVGEGT. Trimming at V came to 6 bases and at J to 3 bases, leaving 10 bases not matched to a gene.

The chain is built from TRBV6-5 and TRBJ2-3; perhaps TRBD2 as D (7 bases). CDR3 length equals 16 residues. In germline, CDR1 is MNHEY, CDR2 SVGAGI. The V end was cut by 4 bases, the J end by 5 bases, with 19 bases between. CDR3 sequence: CASSSRRAGHRDTQYF. The CDR3, as DNA: TGTGCCAGCAGTTCCCGAAGAGCGGGACATAGAGATACGCAGTATTTT.

This clonotype has a count of ten or more. The chain couples TRBV5-1 to TRBJ2-1, with TRBD2 matching over 12 bases. Germline V gives CDR1 SGHRS, CDR2 YFSETQ. The V and J ends lost 0 bases and 9 bases, in that order; junction bases with no gene match: 7. This CDR3 is 16 amino acids long. The CDR3 loop reads CASSLGLAGVLSEQFF. CDR3 DNA sequence: TGCGCCAGCAGCTTGGGACTAGCGGGAGTTTTGAGTGAGCAGTTCTTC.

This clonotype came up a few times. The chain uses TRBV18 and TRBJ2-7; tentatively, D is TRBD1 (6 bases). Trimming stripped 4 bases from V and 0 bases from J, with 13 bases between. Germline V CDR1 and CDR2: KGHSH, LQKENI. This CDR3 has 15 amino acids. The DNA for the CDR3 is TGTGCCAGCTCACGCTTGGGGGCGGACTCCTACGAGCAGTACTTC. It codes for CASSRLGADSYEQYF.

In this sample, this clonotype turned up many times. The CDR3 spells CASSAQPGGTYQAQHF. The CDR3 coding sequence is TGTGCCAGCAGTGCCCAGCCGGGAGGGACCTACCAGGCCCAGCATTTT. V and J are TRBV7-6 and TRBJ1-5, with D perhaps TRBD1 (5 bases). The CDR3 length is 16 residues. Germline V gene lookup returns CDR1 SGHVS and CDR2 FNYEAQ. V was pared by 6 bases and J by 11 bases, with 26 bases between.

This clonotype was recorded only once. The V gene is TRBV7-8, the J gene TRBJ2-1, with 13 bases identical to TRBD2. Germline CDR1 reads SGHVS; CDR2 reads FQNEAQ. The CDR3 loop spans 15 amino acids. The V gene end was trimmed by 5 bases and the J gene end by 8 bases; junction bases not matched to a gene: 6. The CDR3 DNA reads as TGTGCCAGCAGCCCGGGGACTAGCGGGATGCATGAGCAGTTCTTC. Protein: CASSPGTSGMHEQFF.